These T cell receptor beta chains were read from a single sample in a study of cytomegalovirus exposure and HLA in healthy donors. Assay used: immunoSEQ multiplex PCR; TCRdb lists only in-frame clones, some missing. The data hold about 190,000 clones, with approximately 84% observed a single time. The sequencing sample was made of PBMCs. The receptors were gathered from a woman aged 45-60 years in good health and CMV-seropositive. Both conserved end residues are part of each CDR3. A D gene is named only where the DNA matches it firmly. Clone size is stated in some rows and not others, as once, few, many or a class when expanded.

>once|.|TRBJ1-2|TRBV2
TGTGCCAGCATACGGGGAGGCTATGGCTACACCTTC
CASIRGGYGYTF
>.|TRBD1|TRBJ2-6|TRBV5-1
TGCGCCAGCAGCTTGGAAGCACAGGGGGCGATCGGGGCCAACGTCCTGACTTTC
CASSLEAQGAIGANVLTF
>.|TRBD1|TRBJ2-7|TRBV28
TGTGCCAGCATTCCGGGACAGTGGAGCTCCTACGAGCAGTACTTC
CASIPGQWSSYEQYF
>.|.|TRBJ1-5|TRBV27
TGTGCCAGCAGTTCGGCAGAGGACGGACTTGGCAATCAGCCCCAGCATTTT
CASSSAEDGLGNQPQHF
>.|.|TRBJ1-1|TRBV6-6
TGTGCCAGCAAACCCCTGGAGCTGGGTGAAGCTTTCTTT
CASKPLELGEAFF
>.|TRBD2|TRBJ2-1|TRBV9
TGTGCCAGCAGCGGGGGGGGAAGCTCCTACAATGAGCAGTTCTTC
CASSGGGSSYNEQFF
>.|.|TRBJ2-5|TRBV18
TGTGCCAGCTCACCGCCCGGCTCAGGGGAGACCCAGTACTTC
CASSPPGSGETQYF
>few|.|TRBJ1-2|TRBV19
TGTGCCAGTAGCACCCCCGGGGGGGGCGGCTATGGCTACACCTTC
CASSTPGGGGYGYTF
>.|TRBD1|TRBJ1-5|TRBV2
TGTGCCAGCAGTGGGACAGGGGGCAACAATCAGCCCCAGCATTTT
CASSGTGGNNQPQHF
>.|.|TRBJ1-1|TRBV4-1
TGCGCCAGCAGCCAAACGCAGGGTAAGAACACTGAAGCTTTCTTT
CASSQTQGKNTEAFF
>few|.|TRBJ2-6|TRBV7-3
TGTGCCAGCAGCCCTACTGGGGCCAACGTCCTGACTTTC
CASSPTGANVLTF
>.|.|TRBJ2-7|TRBV29-1
TGCAGCGTTGGATCAGGCCTCCTCTACGAGCAGTACTTC
CSVGSGLLYEQYF
>.|.|TRBJ1-2|TRBV27
TGTGCCAGCAGTTCATTTCCGGGAGACATGGGCGGCTACACCTTC
CASSSFPGDMGGYTF
>.|TRBD1|TRBJ1-5|TRBV5-1
TGCGCCAGCAGCCCGGGGACAGGGTGGCTCAATCAGCCCCAGCATTTT
CASSPGTGWLNQPQHF
>once|.|TRBJ1-5|TRBV29-1
TGCAGCGTTCGGCAGGGTGATCAGCCTCAGCATTTT
CSVRQGDQPQHF
>few|TRBD1|TRBJ1-4|TRBV6-6
TGTGCCAGCAGTTACCAGGGGGCTGGAGAAAAACTGTTTTTT
CASSYQGAGEKLFF
>once|TRBD1|TRBJ1-4|TRBV5-1
TGCGCCAGCAGCCCGGCGGGACAGCAAAATGAAAAACTGTTTTTT
CASSPAGQQNEKLFF
>.|TRBD1|TRBJ1-2|TRBV7-2
TGTGCCAGCAGCTCGACGGGACAGAGCTATGGCTACACCTTC
CASSSTGQSYGYTF
>once|TRBD1|TRBJ2-7|TRBV10-3
TGTGCCAGCAGGCTGGGACAGTCTTACGAGCAGTACTTC
CASRLGQSYEQYF
>few|TRBD2|TRBJ2-3|TRBV15
TGTGCCACCAGCCTACTAGCGGGGCGCACAGATACGCAGTATTTT
CATSLLAGRTDTQYF
>.|.|TRBJ2-1|TRBV9
TGTGCCAGCAGCGTAGCTCATAGTCCACCCGGGTCAACTTCGAGGCTCTACAATGAGCAGTTCTTC
CASSVAHSPPGSTSRLYNEQFF
>.|TRBD2|TRBJ2-3|TRBV7-2
TGTGCCAGCAGCTTACTAACTAGCGGGGGCACAGATACGCAGTATTTT
CASSLLTSGGTDTQYF
>.|TRBD1|TRBJ2-7|TRBV29-1
TGCAGCGTCCGAAAGTTTGACAGGGCCTACGAGCAGTACTTC
CSVRKFDRAYEQYF
>.|TRBD2|TRBJ2-7|TRBV15
TGTGCCACCAGCGGAGGGACTAGCGACGAGCAGTACTTC
CATSGGTSDEQYF
>.|TRBD1|TRBJ1-2|TRBV19
TGTGCCAGTAGTATAGATACTGGGACAGGCTGGCGCTACACCTTC
CASSIDTGTGWRYTF
>.|.|TRBJ2-7|TRBV9
TGTGCCAGCAGCCCCACCGAGAGGAGAACCTACGAGCAGTACTTC
CASSPTERRTYEQYF
>.|.|TRBJ1-2|TRBV28
TGTGCCAGCAGTAAGAGACAGGAAAACTATGGCTACACCTTC
CASSKRQENYGYTF
>.|TRBD2|TRBJ2-5|TRBV6-1
TGTGCCAGCAGTGAAGTTACGGCGGGGGGGCAGGAGACCCAGTACTTC
CASSEVTAGGQETQYF
>.|.|TRBJ1-4|TRBV18
TGTGCCAGCTCCCGAACTCAGGGCCGTAATGAAAAACTGTTTTTT
CASSRTQGRNEKLFF
>few|TRBD1|TRBJ1-5|TRBV29-1
TGCAGCGCCCGACAGGGGGCCGATCAGCCCCAGCATTTT
CSARQGADQPQHF
>few|.|TRBJ2-7|TRBV5-6
TGTGCCAGCAGCTTGGCCGTCGAGCAGTACTTC
CASSLAVEQYF
>few|TRBD1|TRBJ1-2|TRBV6-1
TGTGCCAGCAGGACAAGCACAGGGGTTGGCTACACCTTC
CASRTSTGVGYTF
>.|TRBD2|TRBJ2-1|TRBV6-5
TGCGTAAGCGGGGGGTTCTCCTACAATGAGCAGTTCTTC
CVSGGFSYNEQFF
>.|TRBD2|TRBJ2-3|TRBV7-9
TGTGCCAGCAGCCTATGGACTAGCGGGGTCACAGATACGCAGTATTTT
CASSLWTSGVTDTQYF
>few|.|TRBJ1-1|TRBV12-5
TGTGCTAGTGGTTTGGACGGACTTGAAGCTTTCTTT
CASGLDGLEAFF
>once|.|TRBJ2-1|TRBV7-9
TGTGCCAGCAGCTGGGGGCAGAAGGGCGATGAGCAGTTCTTC
CASSWGQKGDEQFF
>.|.|TRBJ1-1|TRBV2
TGTGCCAGCAGTGAAACCGACCGGGGCACTGAAGCTTTCTTT
CASSETDRGTEAFF
>.|.|TRBJ2-2|TRBV28
TGTGCCAGCAGCCTCCCCACCGGGGAGCTGTTTTTT
CASSLPTGELFF
>.|.|TRBJ1-2|TRBV28
TGTGCCAGCAGATCGTCTGGTGCGGGCCTGAACTTTGGCTACACCTTC
CASRSSGAGLNFGYTF
>.|.|TRBJ2-5|TRBV2
TGTGCCAGCCGGGACGGGGGAGAGACCCAGTACTTC
CASRDGGETQYF
>.|.|TRBJ2-1|TRBV7-9
TGTGCCAGCAGCTTTTACTGGGGGGACAGCTCCTACAATGAGCAGTTCTTC
CASSFYWGDSSYNEQFF
>.|TRBD2|TRBJ2-7|TRBV5-1
TGCGCCAGCAGCTGGGGGGGGAAGGAGCAGTACTTC
CASSWGGKEQYF
>.|.|TRBJ1-3|TRBV7-9
TGTGCCAGCAGCTCCGGACTCCGCTCTGGAAACACCATATATTTT
CASSSGLRSGNTIYF
>.|TRBD2|TRBJ2-3|TRBV15
TGTGCCACCAGGGACGGGACTAGCGGGGGCCCAAATACGCAGTATTTT
CATRDGTSGGPNTQYF
>.|TRBD1|TRBJ2-1|TRBV27
TGTGCCAGCAGTTTATCAGCCCCGACAGGGGTCAATGAGCAGTTCTTC
CASSLSAPTGVNEQFF
>.|.|TRBJ1-1|TRBV6-6
TGTGCCAGCAGTCCGGGGGGAGGGAGCACTGAAGCTTTCTTT
CASSPGGGSTEAFF
>once|TRBD2|TRBJ2-1|TRBV7-9
TGTGCCAGCATCGGACTAGCGGCCTACAATGAGCAGTTCTTC
CASIGLAAYNEQFF
>.|TRBD1|TRBJ2-2|TRBV9
TGTGCCAGCAGCGTCGAGGGGGCGGGCACCGGGGAGCTGTTTTTT
CASSVEGAGTGELFF
>.|TRBD2|TRBJ2-7|TRBV6-5
TGTGCCAGCAGCCGAGCTAGCGGGGTGGTAAACGAGCAGTACTTC
CASSRASGVVNEQYF
>.|.|TRBJ2-2|TRBV4-1
TGCGCCAGCAGCCAAGGGGGGGGGCCGAGGACCGGGGAGCTGTTTTTT
CASSQGGGPRTGELFF
>.|.|TRBJ2-3|TRBV29-1
TGCAGCGTTGAATCTTACTTCACAGATACGCAGTATTTT
CSVESYFTDTQYF
>.|.|TRBJ2-2|TRBV7-8
TGTGCCAGCAGCTCCCGACAGGATACCGGGGAGCTGTTTTTT
CASSSRQDTGELFF
>.|.|TRBJ2-5|TRBV28
TGTGCCAGCAGTTTGTTGACTAGAGTCATCCAAGAGACCCAGTACTTC
CASSLLTRVIQETQYF
>.|.|TRBJ2-7|TRBV15
TGTGCCACCAGCAGGCCCGACAGGTTGGACGAGCAGTACTTC
CATSRPDRLDEQYF